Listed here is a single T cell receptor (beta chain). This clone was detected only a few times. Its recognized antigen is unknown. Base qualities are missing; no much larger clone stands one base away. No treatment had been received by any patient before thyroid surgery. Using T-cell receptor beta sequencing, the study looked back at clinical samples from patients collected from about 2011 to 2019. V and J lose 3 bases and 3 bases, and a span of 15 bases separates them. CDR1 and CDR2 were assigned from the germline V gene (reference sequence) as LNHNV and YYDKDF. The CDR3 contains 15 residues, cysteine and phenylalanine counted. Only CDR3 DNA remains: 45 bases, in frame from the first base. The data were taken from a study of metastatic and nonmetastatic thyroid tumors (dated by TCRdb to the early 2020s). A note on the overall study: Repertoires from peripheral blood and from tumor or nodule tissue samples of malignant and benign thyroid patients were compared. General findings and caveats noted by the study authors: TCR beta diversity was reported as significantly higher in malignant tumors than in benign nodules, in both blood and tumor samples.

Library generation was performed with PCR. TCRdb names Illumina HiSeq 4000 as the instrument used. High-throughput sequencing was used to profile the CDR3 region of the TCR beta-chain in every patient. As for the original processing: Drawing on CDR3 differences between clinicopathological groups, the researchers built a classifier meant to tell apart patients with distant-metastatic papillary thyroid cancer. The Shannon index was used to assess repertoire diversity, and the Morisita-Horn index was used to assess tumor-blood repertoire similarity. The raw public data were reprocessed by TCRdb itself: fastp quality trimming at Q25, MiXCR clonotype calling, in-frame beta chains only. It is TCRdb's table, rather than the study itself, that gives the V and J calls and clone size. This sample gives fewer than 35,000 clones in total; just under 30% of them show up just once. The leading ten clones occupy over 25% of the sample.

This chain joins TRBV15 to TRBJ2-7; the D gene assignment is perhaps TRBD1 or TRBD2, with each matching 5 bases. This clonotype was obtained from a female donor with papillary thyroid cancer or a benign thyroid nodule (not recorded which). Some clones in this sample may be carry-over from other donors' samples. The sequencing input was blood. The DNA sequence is TGTGCCACCAGCAGGGGGACCAGAGGGGACTACGAGCAGTACTTC. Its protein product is CATSRGTRGDYEQYF.